This T cell receptor (beta chain) came from a study of shared clonotypes between healthy human individuals. About the study: Per donor, three plates held CD4 naive cells, three held CD4 memory, two held CD8 naive and one held CD8 memory.

Naive-designated CD8 cells lacked CD45RO, were positively enriched for CCR7, and omitted terminally differentiated effector memory CD45RA+ cells. Caucasian adults living in Nashville, Tennessee, provided all samples. Study observations and caveats: Shared across a few donors were approximately 5% of the naive CD4 clonotypes. Sorted-subset samples were not fully sequenced, rarefaction indicated.

Remarks on this clone: Antigen unknown.

The table came from immunoSEQ multiplex PCR; TCRdb's copy has only in-frame clones and leaves some out. The data show about 2 million clones, approximately 94% seen once. The receptor's source is a young man in good health. Sequenced: naive CD8+ T cells sorted from blood.

The CDR3 nucleotides are TGTGCCAGCAGCGTATTGGTTGTCGGCCAGCGCCACTACGAGCAGTACTTC. Translated: CASSVLVVGQRHYEQYF. J is TRBJ2-7 and V is TRBV5-6; D is undetermined. Germline lookup yields CDR1 SGHDT and CDR2 YYEEEE. Trimming removed 4 bases at V and 3 bases at J, with 23 bases between. The CDR3 is made up of 17 amino acids.